Listed below are T cell receptor beta chains from one sample, sequenced in a study of radiation and T cells in renal cell carcinoma. Profiled with immunoSEQ multiplex PCR; TCRdb holds only in-frame clones, not every one. The sample lists around 75,000 clones, roughly 82% occurring once. The sequences come from blood, collected from a patient whose treatment included radiotherapy and nephrectomy. The receptors stem from a man aged 55-75 years with renal cell carcinoma. Both conserved end residues are part of each CDR3. D genes are given only for firm matches. A row's size may be missing; if present it is once, few, many or a size class.

>-|TRBJ2-5|TRBV7-9|-
CASSWRGGKGIETQYF
TGTGCCAGCAGCTGGAGAGGGGGGAAAGGGATAGAGACCCAGTACTTC
>-|TRBJ1-1|TRBV29-1|-
CSVVILKTEAFF
TGCAGCGTTGTTATCCTAAAAACTGAAGCTTTCTTT
>-|TRBJ1-2|TRBV7-9|-
CASSDSGYYGYTF
TGTGCCAGCTCTGACAGCGGATACTATGGCTACACCTTC
>TRBD1|TRBJ2-7|TRBV11-2|-
CASSFGQGSAEQYF
TGTGCCAGCAGCTTCGGACAGGGGTCCGCCGAGCAGTACTTC
>TRBD2|TRBJ2-7|TRBV14|-
CASTRPPIARGKELTYEQYF
TGTGCCAGCACTAGACCCCCGATCGCGCGGGGGAAAGAGCTGACCTACGAGCAGTACTTC
>-|TRBJ2-7|TRBV10-3|-
CAISGREGRSSYEQYF
TGTGCCATCAGCGGCCGAGAAGGCCGATCCTCCTACGAGCAGTACTTC
>-|TRBJ2-1|TRBV6-5|-
CASRVRAHKEQFF
TGTGCCAGCAGAGTGCGGGCTCACAAGGAGCAGTTCTTC
>-|TRBJ2-3|TRBV2|few
CASSESVVGPADTQYF
TGTGCCAGCAGTGAATCAGTGGTTGGACCGGCAGATACGCAGTATTTT
>TRBD1|TRBJ1-1|TRBV10-1|once
CASSAGGTGATEAFF
TGCGCCAGCAGTGCAGGGGGGACAGGGGCCACTGAAGCTTTCTTT
>TRBD1|TRBJ2-3|TRBV7-9|-
CASSLNRGRLPTDTQYF
TGTGCCAGCAGCCTTAACAGGGGTCGTCTTCCCACAGATACGCAGTATTTT
>-|TRBJ2-7|TRBV6-1|many
CASSAARAYEQYF
TGTGCCAGCAGTGCGGCGCGAGCCTACGAGCAGTACTTC
>-|TRBJ2-5|TRBV5-4|-
CASSLTQLQETQYF
TGTGCCAGCAGCTTAACACAGCTCCAAGAGACCCAGTACTTC
>-|TRBJ2-5|TRBV18|-
CASSPEETQYF
TGTGCCAGCTCACCTGAGGAGACCCAGTACTTC
>TRBD2|TRBJ2-1|TRBV2|once
CASTSQGTRDNEQFF
TGTGCCAGCACCTCGCAGGGGACTAGAGACAATGAGCAGTTCTTC
>-|TRBJ1-4|TRBV7-6|-
CASSPSGGEKLFF
TGTGCCAGCAGCCCCTCCGGCGGGGAAAAACTGTTTTTT